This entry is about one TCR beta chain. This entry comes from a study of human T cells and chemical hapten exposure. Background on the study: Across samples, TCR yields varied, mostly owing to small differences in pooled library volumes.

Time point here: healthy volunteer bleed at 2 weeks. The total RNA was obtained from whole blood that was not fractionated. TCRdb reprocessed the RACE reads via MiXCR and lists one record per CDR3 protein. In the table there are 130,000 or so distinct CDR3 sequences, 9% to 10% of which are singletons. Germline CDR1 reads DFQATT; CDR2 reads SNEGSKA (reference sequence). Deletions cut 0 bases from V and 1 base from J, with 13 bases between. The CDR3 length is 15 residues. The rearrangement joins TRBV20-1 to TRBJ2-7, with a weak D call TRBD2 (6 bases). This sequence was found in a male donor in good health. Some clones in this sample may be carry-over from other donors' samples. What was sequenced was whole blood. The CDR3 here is CSARDYLANSYEQYF. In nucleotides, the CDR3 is TGCAGTGCTAGAGATTACCTAGCGAATTCCTACGAGCAGTACTTC.